These 29 T cell receptor beta chains originate from one sample sequenced in a study of cytomegalovirus exposure and HLA in healthy donors (dated by TCRdb to 2016 to 2017). Receptor amplification or capture employed the immunoSEQ multiplex PCR assay. The multiplex PCR relied on a mix of 60 forward primers for TCR Vbeta segments and 13 reverse primers for TCR Jbeta segments. Imported from immuneACCESS, the table was reduced by TCRdb to in-frame sequences with V and J called. These copies leave out some clones; in studies compared against another copy, an unresolved V gene accounts for under half, and the cause of the remainder is not known. Counted in this sample were some 190,000 clones; about three quarters of them appeared once. The top ten clones comprise approximately 1.1% of the sample. The specimen sequenced was PBMCs. Receptors were obtained from a woman aged 35 to 49 in good health and CMV-seronegative.

In DNA, the CDR3 is TGTGCCAGCAGTCCGGGACAGGGGGCTTGGACTGAAGCTTTCTTT. Amino acid sequence: CASSPGQGAWTEAFF. This chain joins TRBV2 and TRBJ1-1; 12 nucleotides agree with TRBD1. Germline V gene data show CDR1 as SNHLY and CDR2 as FYNNEI. The CDR3 has 15 amino acids. Trimming removed 5 bases from V and 5 bases from J; junction bases left unmatched: 6.

The CDR3 nucleotides are TGCGCCAGCAGCTTAAGACAGGGGAGGAATGAGCAGTTCTTC. It encodes CASSLRQGRNEQFF. The chain links TRBV5-1 to TRBJ2-1; 8 nucleotides match TRBD1. The CDR3 is made up of 14 amino acids. Germline CDR1 SGHRS, CDR2 YFSETQ. With 2 bases clipped from V and 7 bases from J, the junction kept 5 bases outside the gene matches.

In this sample, this clone turned up once. The chain is built from TRBV18 and TRBJ2-7; a possible D gene is TRBD2 (5 bases). CDR1 and CDR2 (germline): KGHSH, LQKENI. There are 13 residues in the CDR3. Trimming shortened V by 2 bases and J by 3 bases, and 8 bases separated the two germline ends. CDR3 loop: CASSPSAGYEQYF. The CDR3, as DNA: TGTGCCAGCTCACCATCGGCGGGCTACGAGCAGTACTTC.

This clone appeared a few times. V gene TRBV25-1 combines with J gene TRBJ1-1; tentative D call: TRBD1 (5 bases). V shed 8 bases and J shed 5 bases, with 15 bases lying between them. This CDR3 has 13 residues. The germline V gene encodes CDR1 MGHDK and CDR2 SYGVNS. Here the CDR3 DNA reads TGTGCCAGCTCCCTCTGGGGGGATACTGAAGCTTTCTTT. It encodes CASSLWGDTEAFF.

This clone appeared once. The J gene is TRBJ2-3, the V gene TRBV7-2; 9 bases agree with TRBD2. Germline loops: CDR1 SGHTA, CDR2 FQGNSA. CDR3 size: 16 residues. The V segment lost 1 base and the J segment 3 bases; nucleotides outside the gene matches: 5. In nucleotides, the CDR3 is TGTGCCAGCAGCTTAGTGGCGGGAGGGCGGACAGATACGCAGTATTTT. It translates to CASSLVAGGRTDTQYF. Looking up the rest from reference TRBV7-2 and TRBJ2-3 gives the full variable domain: GAGVSQSPSNKVTEKGKDVELRCDPISGHTALYWYRQSLGQGLEFLIYFQGNSAPDKSGLPSDRFSAERTGGSVSTLTIQRTQQEDSAVYLCASSLVAGGRTDTQYFGPGTRLTVL.

This clone was seen only a few times. The chain has TRBV12-5 and TRBJ2-5; perhaps TRBD1 as D (6 bases). Germline CDR1 LGHNT, CDR2 FRNRAP. The CDR3 totals 20 residues. The ends were cut back, 6 bases at V and 6 bases at J, with 35 bases in the middle. The CDR3: CASGDRPALIGGRGWQTQYF. DNA of the CDR3: TGTGCTAGTGGCGACCGTCCTGCCCTAATCGGTGGCAGGGGATGGCAGACCCAGTACTTC.

The chain uses TRBV27 and TRBJ2-7; the match to TRBD1 covers 10 bases. CDR1 is MNHEY, CDR2 SMNVEV, per germline (reference sequence). With V trimmed by 5 bases and J by 9 bases, 13 bases remained unmatched. CDR3 size: 15 residues. DNA of the CDR3: TGTGCCAGCAGTCCCGACAGGGGGCGACGCGGGGCGCAGTACTTC. Encoded protein: CASSPDRGRRGAQYF.

The chain has TRBV7-9 and TRBJ2-7, with TRBD2 as a possible D gene (5 bases). V was clipped by 4 bases and J by 0 bases, with 10 bases between them. The CDR3 has 14 residues. From germline, CDR1 is SEHNR and CDR2 FQNEAQ (reference sequence). The CDR3 loop reads CASSSTGSSYEQYF. The CDR3, as DNA: TGTGCCAGCAGCTCAACGGGGTCCTCCTACGAGCAGTACTTC. Full variable domain (rest looked up from reference TRBV7-9 and TRBJ2-7): DTGVSQNPRHKITKRGQNVTFRCDPISEHNRLYWYRQTLGQGPEFLTYFQNEAQLEKSRLLSDRFSAERPKGSFSTLEIQRTEQGDSAMYLCASSSTGSSYEQYFGPGTRLTVT.

This clone was seen a single time. This chain uses TRBV5-4 with TRBJ2-7; D possibly corresponds to TRBD1 (6 bases). CDR3 length: 14 amino acids. The ends were cut back, 1 base at V and 3 bases at J, with 11 bases in the middle. CDR1 is SGHNT, CDR2 YYREEE, per germline (reference sequence). The CDR3 region has the DNA TGTGCCAGCAGCTTGACAGGGACCGGCTACGAGCAGTACGTC. This translates into CASSLTGTGYEQYV.

The chain combines TRBV19 with TRBJ1-4; 8 bases align to TRBD1. From germline, CDR1 is LNHDA and CDR2 SQIVND (reference sequence). The CDR3 covers 18 residues. The V and J ends lost 3 bases and 8 bases, in that order; junction bases with no gene match: 17. The CDR3 spells CASSMTGVPPRSGEKLFF. The DNA of the CDR3 is TGTGCCAGTAGTATGACAGGGGTCCCCCCGCGGAGTGGAGAAAAACTGTTTTTT. Based on the CDR3 plus reference TRBV19 and TRBJ1-4, the full variable domain is DGGITQSPKYLFRKEGQNVTLSCEQNLNHDAMYWYRQDPGQGLRLIYYSQIVNDFQKGDIAEGYSVSREKKESFPLTVTSAQKNPTAFYLCASSMTGVPPRSGEKLFFGSGTQLSVL.

The V and J genes are TRBV9 and TRBJ2-6, with D possibly matching TRBD1 (5 bases). The V and J ends lost 0 bases and 2 bases respectively, with 6 bases between them. The CDR3 covers 15 residues. Germline V gene data show CDR1 as SGDLS and CDR2 as YYNGEE. CDR3 region: CASSVEGAGANVLTF. CDR3 bases: TGTGCCAGCAGCGTAGAAGGGGCTGGGGCCAACGTCCTGACTTTC.

There are a few counts of this clone. The chain recombines TRBV30 with TRBJ1-5; 7 bases align to TRBD1. Germline V gives CDR1 GTSNPN, CDR2 SVGIG (reference sequence). V gave up 0 bases and J gave up 3 bases; unmatched junction bases: 8. The CDR3 is 16 residues long. CDR3 region: CAWSVHPTGINQPQHF. The CDR3 DNA follows: TGTGCCTGGAGTGTTCACCCGACAGGGATCAATCAGCCCCAGCATTTT.

The chain joins TRBV10-3 to TRBJ1-3, with 10 bases lining up with TRBD1. Germline V gene data show CDR1 as ENHRY and CDR2 as SYGVKD. Trimming removed 6 bases from V and 4 bases from J; junction bases left unmatched: 3. The length of the CDR3 is 14 residues. DNA of the CDR3: TGTGCCATCAGGGGACAGGGGTCAGGAAACACCATATATTTT. It is translated as CAIRGQGSGNTIYF.

The chain employs TRBV27 and TRBJ1-2; 10 bases fit TRBD1. V lost 7 bases and J lost 1; bases outside the gene matches: 3. Germline CDR1 is MNHEY and CDR2 is SMNVEV (reference sequence). This CDR3 spans 14 amino acids. The CDR3 region has the DNA TGTGCCAGCACCCGGACAGGGGGTAACTATGGCTACACCTTC. Translating gives CASTRTGGNYGYTF.

The chain links TRBV6-1 to TRBJ2-5, with TRBD2 identical over 12 bases. The junction had 17 bases not matched to a gene; V was cut back by 4 bases and J by 5 bases. Germline-derived CDR1 and CDR2 are MNHNS and SASEGT. This CDR3 is 19 amino acids long. This chain's CDR3 is CASSGTLAGGPVLGETQYF. The DNA of the CDR3 is TGTGCCAGCAGTGGGACGCTAGCGGGAGGGCCAGTATTAGGGGAGACCCAGTACTTC.

The V call is TRBV5-6, the J call TRBJ2-7; tentatively, D is TRBD2 (5 bases). The germline gives CDR1 SGHDT, CDR2 YYEEEE. Trimming took 0 bases from V and 9 from J, leaving 10 bases between them. This CDR3 region has 12 residues. CDR3 bases: TGTGCCAGCAGCTTGGAGGGCGGGTCGCAGTACGTC. This gives the protein CASSLEGGSQYV.

This clone was recorded once. The chain is built from TRBV27 and TRBJ2-1; a possible D gene is TRBD2 (6 bases). Germline CDR1 reads MNHEY; CDR2 reads SMNVEV (reference sequence). The CDR3 covers 16 residues. The germline V and J ends were trimmed by 5 bases and 4 bases, with 18 bases remaining between them. The CDR3 nucleotides are TGTGCCAGCAGTCCACTTGGGGACTTAGCATACAATGAGCAGTTCTTC. Protein sequence: CASSPLGDLAYNEQFF.

The chain couples TRBV7-9 to TRBJ2-2, with 8 bases lining up with TRBD1. V shed 10 bases, J shed 0 bases, and the junction held 7 bases outside the gene matches. Germline V CDR1 and CDR2: SEHNR, FQNEAQ (reference sequence). The CDR3 loop spans 15 amino acids. CDR3 nucleotides: TGTGCCAACCTCCAGGGGGCCTCGAACACCGGGGAGCTGTTTTTT. Its protein is CANLQGASNTGELFF.

J is TRBJ1-2 and V is TRBV15, with 9 positions matching TRBD1. Trimming removed 3 bases from V and 4 bases from J; junction bases left unmatched: 3. Germline CDR1 and CDR2: LNHNV and YYDKDF (reference sequence). The CDR3 covers 14 residues. CDR3: CATSRGQGGYGYTF. The CDR3 coding sequence is TGTGCCACCAGCAGGGGACAGGGCGGCTATGGCTACACCTTC.

V is TRBV7-7 and J is TRBJ2-5; 8 bases map to TRBD2. The V segment lost 5 bases and the J segment 4 bases; nucleotides outside the gene matches: 3. This CDR3 comprises 13 residues. From germline, CDR1 is SSHAT and CDR2 FNYEAQ (reference sequence). DNA for the CDR3: TGTGCCAGCAGCCGGACTAGCAGAGAGACCCAGTACTTC. It specifies CASSRTSRETQYF.

This clone has a single count. This sequence joins TRBV18 and TRBJ1-2; D remains unclear. This CDR3 contains 12 residues. Germline V CDR1 and CDR2: KGHSH, LQKENI. V lost 3 bases and J lost 4, with 6 bases in between. The CDR3 DNA reads as TGTGCCAGCTCACCGCGGGTCTATGGCTACACCTTC. It translates to CASSPRVYGYTF.

The CDR3 loop is CATTENTEAFF. DNA for the CDR3: TGTGCCACCACAGAGAACACTGAAGCTTTCTTT. J is TRBJ1-1 and V is TRBV5-5; D is unresolved. Germline V CDR1 and CDR2: SGHKS, YYEKEE (reference sequence). The CDR3 runs to 11 residues. V lost 9 bases and J 1 base, leaving 7 bases between the germline ends.

This chain connects TRBV27 to TRBJ1-1; possible D gene TRBD1, 5 bases. Germline values: CDR1 MNHEY, CDR2 SMNVEV (reference sequence). V was shortened by 5 bases and J by 10 bases, with 17 bases between the two germline ends. CDR3 length equals 13 residues. CDR3 nucleotides: TGTGCCAGCAGTCCCCGACATGGGGGGGGAGCTTTCTTT. Translation gives CASSPRHGGGAFF.

This clone was seen only once. The rearrangement links TRBV5-4 to TRBJ2-5; 7 nucleotides align to TRBD2. J gave up 4 bases and V 4 bases, and 22 bases lay outside the gene matches. In germline, CDR1 is SGHNT, CDR2 YYREEE (reference sequence). CDR3 length: 19 amino acids. The chain's CDR3 is CASSRSGGGGLRSGETQYF. For the CDR3, the DNA is TGTGCCAGCAGCCGGTCGGGCGGCGGGGGTTTGAGGAGCGGAGAGACCCAGTACTTC.

As for this clone: Other nucleotide sequences from this sample produce the same CDR3. This chain connects TRBV5-1 to TRBJ1-3; D call uncertain. The CDR3 is 15 residues long. Trimming pared 0 bases from V and 1 base from J, leaving 8 bases between. Germline-derived CDR1 and CDR2 are SGHRS and YFSETQ. The CDR3 protein is CASSLAGGSGNTIYF. The CDR3 nucleotides read TGCGCCAGCAGCTTGGCCGGAGGGTCTGGAAACACCATATATTTT.

The chain has TRBV7-3 and TRBJ2-1; 12 bases line up with TRBD2. The length of the CDR3 is 14 residues. V gave up 9 bases and J gave up 7 bases; unmatched junction bases: 7. CDR1 is SGHTA, CDR2 FQGTGA, per germline. The CDR3 nucleotides read TGTGCCAGTGCTAGCGGGAGGGCAATGAATGAGCAGTTCTTC. It yields the protein CASASGRAMNEQFF.

This clone was seen once. The CDR3 sequence: CASNERGQETQYF. The CDR3 DNA is TGTGCCAGCAACGAGCGGGGCCAAGAGACCCAGTACTTC. The rearrangement uses TRBV5-4 and TRBJ2-5; 7 positions agree with TRBD2. V lost 6 bases and J lost 1; bases outside the gene matches: 3. The CDR3 is 13 amino acids. In germline, CDR1 is SGHNT, CDR2 YYREEE (reference sequence).

The rearrangement links TRBV18 to TRBJ2-1; 7 bases align to TRBD1. Trimming at V came to 0 bases and at J to 4 bases, leaving 6 bases not matched to a gene. The CDR3 extends over 16 amino acids. CDR1 is KGHSH and CDR2 is LQKENI in the germline V gene. This CDR3 reads CASSPPRTGFYNEQFF. The CDR3 DNA reads as TGTGCCAGCTCACCACCTAGGACAGGCTTTTACAATGAGCAGTTCTTC.

The chain employs TRBV19 and TRBJ1-5; D may be TRBD1 (5 bases). The germline V and J ends were trimmed by 8 bases and 1 base, with 15 bases remaining between them. The CDR3 totals 15 residues. Germline CDR1 and CDR2: LNHDA and SQIVND (reference sequence). Written as DNA, the CDR3 is TGTGCCAGTTCCGGGTACGGGGGGAGCAATCAGCCCCAGCATTTT. Translation: CASSGYGGSNQPQHF.